This TCR beta chain was sequenced in a study of metastatic and nonmetastatic thyroid tumors (dated by TCRdb to 2020 to 2022). For the study in its entirety: Repertoires were compared across peripheral blood and tumor or nodule tissue samples from malignant and benign thyroid patients.

In its sample, this clone was seen many times. Which antigen it targets is not known. Base qualities are not recorded, but no much larger clone differs from it by a single base. Library preparation employed PCR. The sequencing machine was an Illumina HiSeq 4000. The TCR beta-chain CDR3 region of each patient was profiled by high-throughput sequencing. The authors processed their data as follows. CDR3 differences across clinicopathological groups were used to build a classifier for discriminating distant-metastatic papillary thyroid cancer patients. The Shannon index was used to assess repertoire diversity, and the Morisita-Horn index was used to assess tumor-blood repertoire similarity. TCRdb applied fastp at Q25 and MiXCR to the public reads, then kept only in-frame beta chains. TCRdb's processing, not the study's, gives the V and J calls here. In all, the sample holds tens of thousands of clones, and about 16% of those were seen once. The ten largest clonotypes hold about 3.8% of the sample.

Before undergoing thyroid surgery, none of the patients had been given any kind of treatment. Using T-cell receptor beta sequencing, the researchers looked back retrospectively at clinical samples from patients, gathered between about 2012 and 2019. Based on the germline V gene, the CDR1 and CDR2 sequences are MNHNS and SASEGT. Trimming removed 6 bases from V and 4 bases from J; the gene matches leave 2 bases unexplained. From the cysteine up to the phenylalanine, the CDR3 has a length of 12 residues. Just CDR3 DNA is preserved here, 36 bases in frame from base 1. Results and caveats for the whole study, not just this receptor: In both blood and tumor samples, TCR beta diversity was reported to be significantly higher in malignant tumors than in benign nodules.

The sequencing sample was made of blood. This sequence uses TRBV6-1 and TRBJ2-7; TRBD1 fits 8 bases in the junction. The origin of this receptor is a female donor with papillary thyroid cancer or a benign thyroid nodule (not recorded which). Some clones in this sample may be carry-over from other donors' samples. The DNA reads TGTGCCAGCAGCCGACAGGGGTACGAGCAGTACTTC. This encodes CASSRQGYEQYF.